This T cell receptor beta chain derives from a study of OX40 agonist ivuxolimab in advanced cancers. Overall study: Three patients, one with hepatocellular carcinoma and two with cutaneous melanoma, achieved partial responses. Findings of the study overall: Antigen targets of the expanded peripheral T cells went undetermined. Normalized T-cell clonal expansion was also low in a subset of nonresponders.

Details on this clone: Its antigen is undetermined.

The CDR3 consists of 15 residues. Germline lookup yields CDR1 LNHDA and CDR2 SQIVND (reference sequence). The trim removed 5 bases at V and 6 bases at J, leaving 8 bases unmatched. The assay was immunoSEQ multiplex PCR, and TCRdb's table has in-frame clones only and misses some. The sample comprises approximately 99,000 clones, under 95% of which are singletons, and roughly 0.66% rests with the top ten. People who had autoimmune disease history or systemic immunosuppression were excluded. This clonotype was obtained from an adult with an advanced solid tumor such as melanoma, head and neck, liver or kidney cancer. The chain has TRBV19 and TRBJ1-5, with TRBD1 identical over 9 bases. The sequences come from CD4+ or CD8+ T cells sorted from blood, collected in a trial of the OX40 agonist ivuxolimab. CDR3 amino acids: CASSLAGTGSQPQHF. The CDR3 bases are TGTGCCAGTAGTTTGGCGGGGACAGGGAGTCAGCCCCAGCATTTT.